This T cell receptor beta chain was captured by sequencing in a study of T cells in severe cutaneous drug reactions. Study details: Blister fluid/cells and PBMC came from acute- or recovery-stage patients.

The CDR3 has 14 residues. Germline CDR1 is DFQATT and CDR2 is SNEGSKA (reference sequence). TCR subtype-specific primers in iRepertoire multiplex PCR prepared libraries for bulk and single-cell sequencing. TCRdb re-called the multiplex PCR reads and gives one entry per CDR3 protein, without DNA. Its clone listing holds some 9,900 distinct CDR3 sequences. Carbamazepine had induced Stevens-Johnson syndrome or toxic epidermal necrolysis in the sequenced donors. This clonotype originated in a human donor with Stevens-Johnson syndrome, a severe cutaneous drug reaction. Sequenced sample: cells from a skin blister. This sequence joins TRBV20-1 and TRBJ2-3. CDR3 in amino acids: CSARGPGGTDTQYF.